This is a list of T cell receptor beta chains from one sample in a study of shared clonotypes between healthy human individuals. Using immunoSEQ multiplex PCR, the repertoire was profiled, and TCRdb retains in-frame clones only, with some absent. Of approximately 1.5 million clones listed, 98% are singletons. Sequencing was performed on naive CD4+ T cells sorted from blood. The source is a man under 40 in good health. The CDR3 runs from the conserved cysteine through the conserved F or W. The D gene is left open where the match is weak. Clone size appears in some rows only: once, few, many, or a class for an expanded clone.

D: .
V: TRBV5-4
J: TRBJ1-4
size: once
DNA: TGTGCCAGCAGCTTGGGTGGGACACTTAATGAAAAACTGTTTTTT
CDR3: CASSLGGTLNEKLFF

D: TRBD2
V: TRBV5-6
J: TRBJ2-3
size: .
DNA: TGTGCCAGCAGCAAAGGACTAGCGGGAGCACAGGAGGGCACAGATACGCAGTATTTT
CDR3: CASSKGLAGAQEGTDTQYF

D: .
V: TRBV28
J: TRBJ2-5
size: .
DNA: TGTGCCAGCAGCCGGCTTGAATTGGAGACCCAGTACTTC
CDR3: CASSRLELETQYF

D: .
V: TRBV6-6
J: TRBJ1-1
size: .
DNA: TGTGCCAGCAGTTACTCACGGACGAGGAACACTGAAGCTTTCTTT
CDR3: CASSYSRTRNTEAFF

D: .
V: TRBV2
J: TRBJ2-7
size: once
DNA: TGTGCCAGCGCGAAAGGACGCACAGCGGGTCACGAGCAGTACTTC
CDR3: CASAKGRTAGHEQYF

D: .
V: TRBV11-3
J: TRBJ2-3
size: .
DNA: TGTGCCAGCAGCTCCACGACTAGTGGTACGCAGTATTTT
CDR3: CASSSTTSGTQYF

D: .
V: TRBV30
J: TRBJ2-5
size: .
DNA: TGTGCCTGGGGGGCAGGTGGGTTCTCCCAAGAGACCCAGTACTTC
CDR3: CAWGAGGFSQETQYF

D: .
V: TRBV7-2
J: TRBJ1-3
size: .
DNA: TGTGCCAGCAGCTTAGTTCTGGGGGCCAGCGGTGGAAACACCATATATTTT
CDR3: CASSLVLGASGGNTIYF

D: TRBD2
V: TRBV5-6
J: TRBJ2-7
size: .
DNA: TGTGCCAGCAGCTTTCGTCTAGCGGGACCCTACGAGCAGTACTTC
CDR3: CASSFRLAGPYEQYF

D: TRBD1
V: TRBV4-3
J: TRBJ2-3
size: .
DNA: TGCGCCAGCAGCCCGGGACAGAGCACAGATACGCAGTATTTT
CDR3: CASSPGQSTDTQYF

D: .
V: TRBV4-3
J: TRBJ1-1
size: .
DNA: TGCGCCAGCAGCCAAGACGCAACGGTTGGTCGAGCTTTCTTT
CDR3: CASSQDATVGRAFF

D: TRBD1
V: TRBV25-1
J: TRBJ2-5
size: .
DNA: TGTGCCAGCACCGACCCCCGGACAGGGGGGGAGACCCAGTACTTC
CDR3: CASTDPRTGGETQYF

D: TRBD2
V: TRBV4-1
J: TRBJ2-7
size: .
DNA: TGCGCCAGCAGCCACCTCCGGGACGGACTAGCGGGGGTCGTATACGAGCAGTACTTC
CDR3: CASSHLRDGLAGVVYEQYF